Below, 29 T cell receptor beta chains from the same sample are listed, as sequenced in a study of blood T cell repertoires in COVID-19. Libraries were prepared by immunoSEQ multiplex PCR; TCRdb keeps only in-frame clonotypes and omits some of them. The repertoire has a few hundred thousand clones, approximately 84% of them found once; the top ten carry 2.5% to 3.5%. The sample taken for sequencing was PBMCs or T cells enriched from blood (not recorded which). The receptors come from a young woman who had recovered from COVID-19.

The rearrangement uses TRBV10-3 and TRBJ2-3, with 8 bases fitting TRBD2. CDR3 length: 15 amino acids. The V gene's germline CDR1 is ENHRY and CDR2 SYGVKD. J gave up 1 base and V 6 bases, and 6 bases lay outside the gene matches. CDR3 nucleotides: TGTGCCATCAGCAGGTCAGCGGGGGGCACAGATACGCAGTATTTT. It encodes CAISRSAGGTDTQYF.

The chain is built from TRBV19 and TRBJ2-5; the match to TRBD1 covers 9 bases. Germline V gene data show CDR1 as LNHDA and CDR2 as SQIVND (reference sequence). With V trimmed by 5 bases and J by 4 bases, 11 bases remained unmatched. This CDR3 has 16 amino acids. CDR3 residues: CASSLGTGRSGETQYF. The CDR3 nucleotides read TGTGCCAGTAGTCTCGGGACAGGGAGATCGGGAGAGACCCAGTACTTC.

The chain is built from TRBV3-1 (or the pseudogene TRBV3-2) and TRBJ2-1; 11 bases align to TRBD2. Germline values: CDR1 LGHDT, CDR2 YNNKEL (reference sequence). Unmatched junction bases numbered 3, after V lost 1 base and J lost 1 base. This CDR3 has 17 residues. CDR3 sequence reads: CASSQGRLAGSYNEQFF. The CDR3 DNA reads as TGTGCCAGCAGCCAAGGTAGACTAGCGGGATCCTACAATGAGCAGTTCTTC.

The chain uses TRBV27 and TRBJ1-1; D remains ambiguous. Germline values: CDR1 MNHEY, CDR2 SMNVEV (reference sequence). The CDR3 runs to 14 residues. Trimming removed 4 bases at V and 11 bases at J, with 20 bases between. Here the CDR3 DNA reads TGTGCCAGCAGTTCTTCAATACACGGGGTCGGGGCTTTCTTT. As protein: CASSSSIHGVGAFF.

The chain carries TRBV5-8 and TRBJ2-3, with D unclear. V was pared by 1 base and J by 0 bases, with 6 bases between. Germline lookup yields CDR1 SGHTS and CDR2 YDEGEE. This CDR3 contains 14 residues. Here the CDR3 reads CASSLYLSTDTQYF. The CDR3 nucleotides read TGTGCCAGCAGCTTGTACCTAAGCACAGATACGCAGTATTTT.

J is TRBJ2-7 and V is TRBV28; possible D gene TRBD2, 5 bases. The CDR3 is 15 amino acids. Germline V CDR1 and CDR2: MDHEN, SYDVKM. V lost 1 base to trimming and J lost 0 bases, with 10 bases between them. The CDR3 is CASSLSQRHSYEQYF. CDR3 DNA sequence: TGTGCCAGCAGTTTATCCCAGCGGCACTCCTACGAGCAGTACTTC. Combining the CDR3 with reference TRBV28 and TRBJ2-7 gives the whole variable domain DVKVTQSSRYLVKRTGEKVFLECVQDMDHENMFWYRQDPGLGLRLIYFSYDVKMKEKGDIPEGYSVSREKKERFSLILESASTNQTSMYLCASSLSQRHSYEQYFGPGTRLTVT.

In DNA form, the CDR3 reads TGTGCCAGTAGTATCCGCGACAGGGGCACTGAAGCTTTCTTT. Translating it yields CASSIRDRGTEAFF. This chain joins TRBV19 and TRBJ1-1; 8 bases are shared with TRBD1. The V gene's germline CDR1 is LNHDA and CDR2 SQIVND (reference sequence). V shed 3 bases and J 4 bases; nucleotides not matched to a gene: 4. The CDR3 spans 14 residues.

The V and J genes are TRBV4-1 and TRBJ2-1, with TRBD2 matching 10 bases. Looked up from germline, CDR1 is MGHRA and CDR2 is YSYEKL. CDR3 length equals 14 residues. The junction had 2 bases not matched to a gene; V was cut back by 0 bases and J by 9 bases. In DNA form, the CDR3 reads TGCGCCAGCAGCCAAGAGGGACTAGCGACTGAGCAGTTCTTC. It yields the protein CASSQEGLATEQFF.

The gene calls are TRBV7-9 and TRBJ2-2, with a weak D call TRBD2 (5 bases). Germline loops: CDR1 SEHNR, CDR2 FQNEAQ (reference sequence). V shed 1 base and J shed 0 bases, with 12 bases lying between them. The CDR3 spans 17 residues. CDR3 amino acids: CASSLGRWAANTGELFF. DNA for the CDR3: TGTGCCAGCAGCTTAGGGAGGTGGGCAGCGAACACCGGGGAGCTGTTTTTT.

The rearrangement links TRBV7-9 to TRBJ1-5; TRBD1 agrees at 8 bases. V lost 6 bases, J lost 5 bases, and 6 bases stayed unmatched. The germline CDR1 and CDR2 sequences are SEHNR and FQNEAQ (reference sequence). There are 14 residues in the CDR3. CDR3 DNA sequence: TGTGCCAGCAGTCGGACAGGGTTCGATCAGCCCCAGCATTTT. It is translated as CASSRTGFDQPQHF.

The V and J genes are TRBV12-3 or TRBV12-4 and TRBJ2-7, with unresolved D. Trimming took 2 bases from V and 1 from J, leaving 6 bases between them. This CDR3 comprises 13 residues. The CDR3 DNA sequence: TGTGCCAGCAGTTTATACTTATCCTACGAGCAGTACTTC. Translating it yields CASSLYLSYEQYF.

The chain couples TRBV19 to TRBJ1-3; TRBD1 matches at 8 bases. The CDR3 has 16 residues. Germline CDR1 reads LNHDA; CDR2 reads SQIVND (reference sequence). Trimming cost V 7 bases and J 0 bases; bases outside gene matches: 8. The CDR3 DNA follows: TGTGCCAGTACTCGACTTGGGACAGGCTCTGGAAACACCATATATTTT. This encodes CASTRLGTGSGNTIYF.

The rearrangement uses TRBV5-4 and TRBJ1-3; 8 positions agree with TRBD1. The length of the CDR3 is 19 residues. Looked up from germline, CDR1 is SGHNT and CDR2 is YYREEE (reference sequence). J lost 1 base, V lost 0 bases, and 12 bases had no gene match. CDR3 DNA: TGTGCCAGCAGCTTGGCCCTTGGACAGGGAGGATCATCTGGAAACACCATATATTTT. Residues: CASSLALGQGGSSGNTIYF. The full variable domain, rest sourced from reference TRBV5-4 and TRBJ1-3, is ETGVTQSPTHLIKTRGQQVTLRCSSQSGHNTVSWYQQALGQGPQFIFQYYREEENGRGNFPPRFSGLQFPNYSSELNVNALELDDSALYLCASSLALGQGGSSGNTIYFGEGSWLTVV.

The chain has TRBV30 and TRBJ2-1; TRBD1 aligns across 10 bases. CDR1 and CDR2 (germline): GTSNPN, SVGIG (reference sequence). V lost 4 bases and J lost 4; bases outside the gene matches: 10. The CDR3 is made up of 16 amino acids. DNA for the CDR3: TGTGCCTGGACCACGACAGGGGGCCCCTATTACAATGAGCAGTTCTTC. This codes for CAWTTTGGPYYNEQFF.

The chain employs TRBV3-1 (or the pseudogene TRBV3-2) and TRBJ1-2; possible D gene TRBD1, 6 bases. CDR1 is LGHDT and CDR2 is YNNKEL in the germline V gene (reference sequence). Trimming took 0 bases from V and 8 from J, leaving 25 bases between them. This CDR3 is 18 amino acids long. CDR3 residues: CASSQDLGGGHGGYGYTF. The CDR3 DNA reads TGTGCCAGCAGCCAAGATCTGGGAGGGGGACACGGAGGTTACGGCTACACCTTC.

This clone appeared a few times. The chain employs TRBV7-9 and TRBJ2-2; 9 bases match TRBD1. The V segment lost 6 bases and the J segment 6 bases; nucleotides outside the gene matches: 8. The CDR3 contains 15 residues. Germline CDR1 reads SEHNR; CDR2 reads FQNEAQ (reference sequence). The CDR3 reads CASRARDRVSGELFF. CDR3 DNA: TGTGCCAGCAGAGCTAGGGACAGGGTTTCCGGGGAGCTGTTTTTT.

The chain recombines TRBV7-8 with TRBJ1-1, with 8 positions matching TRBD1. This CDR3 is 18 amino acids long. V shed 2 bases, J shed 7 bases, and the junction held 18 bases outside the gene matches. Looked up from germline, CDR1 is SGHVS and CDR2 is FQNEAQ. The CDR3 reads CASSLPQGAGRLRNEAFF. In DNA, the CDR3 is TGTGCCAGCAGCTTACCTCAGGGGGCCGGGCGGTTGAGGAATGAAGCTTTCTTT.

The J gene is TRBJ2-6, the V gene TRBV25-1, with 8 nucleotides matching TRBD1. CDR3 length equals 17 residues. Losses at the gene ends were 4 bases for V and 0 bases for J; bases not matched to a gene: 5. CDR1 is MGHDK, CDR2 SYGVNS, per germline. This chain's CDR3 is CASSVGQGPSGANVLTF. The CDR3 coding sequence is TGTGCCAGCAGTGTCGGACAGGGCCCCTCTGGGGCCAACGTCCTGACTTTC.

The chain is built from TRBV9 and TRBJ2-5, with a weak D call TRBD2 (6 bases). The CDR3 spans 14 residues. The germline V gene has CDR1 SGDLS and CDR2 YYNGEE. Trimming took 3 bases from V and 2 from J, leaving 11 bases between them. CDR3 region: CASSGSGPQETQYF. CDR3 nucleotide sequence: TGTGCCAGCAGCGGAAGCGGGCCTCAAGAGACCCAGTACTTC.

This clone has only one observation. The chain joins TRBV6-5 to TRBJ1-2, with D possibly being TRBD1 (5 bases). The germline CDR1 and CDR2 sequences are MNHEY and SVGAGI. Trimming pared 2 bases from V and 4 bases from J, leaving 11 bases between. CDR3 size: 14 residues. CDR3 in DNA: TGTGCCAGCAGTTACGGACACCCCATCTATGGCTACACCTTC. This sequence encodes CASSYGHPIYGYTF.

The chain has TRBV28 and TRBJ2-2, with TRBD2 identical over 14 bases. This CDR3 region has 17 residues. V gave up 5 bases and J gave up 5 bases; unmatched junction bases: 7. Germline CDR1 MDHEN, CDR2 SYDVKM. CDR3 sequence (DNA): TGTGCCAGCAGTCGACTAGCGGGGGGGCCTTGGACCGGGGAGCTGTTTTTT. It codes for CASSRLAGGPWTGELFF.

This clone was counted once. The gene calls are TRBV10-3 and TRBJ2-7, with 8 bases lining up with TRBD1. V lost 11 bases and J lost 3; bases outside the gene matches: 12. Per germline, CDR1 ENHRY and CDR2 SYGVKD. The CDR3 is 14 residues long. The DNA of the CDR3 is TGTGCCGTGGGGAGACAGGGGAATGTCTACGAGCAGTACTTC. It translates to CAVGRQGNVYEQYF.

This CDR3 reads CASRQGDRGGEQYF. In nucleotides, the CDR3 is TGTGCCAGCAGACAGGGGGACAGGGGTGGCGAGCAGTACTTC. This chain uses TRBV28 with TRBJ2-7, with TRBD1 identical over 10 bases. The CDR3 is 14 residues long. V was pared by 6 bases and J by 6 bases, with 8 bases of the junction left unmatched. CDR1 MDHEN and CDR2 SYDVKM come from the germline V gene.

J is TRBJ2-1 and V is TRBV5-1, with D possibly matching TRBD1 (5 bases). V lost 0 bases to trimming and J lost 9 bases, with 10 bases between them. The CDR3 contains 13 residues. CDR1 and CDR2 (germline): SGHRS, YFSETQ. The CDR3: CASSLAGLTEQFF. Here the CDR3 DNA reads TGCGCCAGCAGCTTGGCAGGGCTTACTGAGCAGTTCTTC.

This chain connects TRBV7-8 to TRBJ1-1; D is possibly TRBD1 (5 bases). The germline gives CDR1 SGHVS, CDR2 FQNEAQ. V lost 5 bases to trimming and J lost 3 bases, with 16 bases between them. The CDR3 extends over 15 amino acids. The CDR3 DNA reads TGTGCCAGCAGCGTGGGGGGATCGGTTCACACTGAAGCTTTCTTT. Protein sequence: CASSVGGSVHTEAFF.

Remarks on this clone: At the DNA level, this CDR3 is encoded by other sequences in the same sample as well. This rearrangement joins TRBV9 to TRBJ2-5; no firm D call. Germline CDR1 SGDLS, CDR2 YYNGEE. V was clipped by 0 bases and J by 4 bases, with 4 bases between them. The CDR3 consists of 12 residues. In nucleotides, the CDR3 is TGTGCCAGCAGCGTAGACTCAGAGACCCAGTACTTC. This translates into CASSVDSETQYF.

The chain carries TRBV28 and TRBJ2-7; D is possibly TRBD2 (7 bases). Germline V CDR1 and CDR2: MDHEN, SYDVKM. V shed 4 bases and J shed 2 bases, with 15 bases lying between them. The CDR3 spans 15 residues. The CDR3 DNA follows: TGTGCCAGCAGTTCCAAGCGGGACAAAGCCTACGAGCAGTACTTC. Protein sequence: CASSSKRDKAYEQYF.

The rearrangement uses TRBV2 and TRBJ1-1; D may be TRBD1 (6 bases). V was trimmed by 7 bases and J by 4 bases, leaving 13 bases between them. The length of the CDR3 is 13 residues. From germline, CDR1 is SNHLY and CDR2 FYNNEI. Here the CDR3 DNA reads TGTGCCAGCACCCAGAGGGGGATCACTGAAGCTTTCTTT. Translation gives CASTQRGITEAFF.

V usage is TRBV10-3 and J usage is TRBJ2-5; the match to TRBD2 covers 12 bases. CDR1 and CDR2 from the germline V gene are ENHRY and SYGVKD. CDR3 length equals 17 residues. V gave up 3 bases and J gave up 6 bases; unmatched junction bases: 11. As DNA, the CDR3 is TGTGCCATCAGTGATGTGGCTAGCGGGAGGGCCAGCCAGACCCAGTACTTC. It yields the protein CAISDVASGRASQTQYF.